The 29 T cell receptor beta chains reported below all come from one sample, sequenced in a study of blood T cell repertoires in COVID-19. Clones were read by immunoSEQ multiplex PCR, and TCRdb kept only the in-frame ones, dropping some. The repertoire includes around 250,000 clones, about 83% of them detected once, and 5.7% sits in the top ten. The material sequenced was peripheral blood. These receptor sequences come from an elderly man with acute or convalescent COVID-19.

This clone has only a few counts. The CDR3 coding sequence is TGTGCCAGCAGCCAAGGGTCAGGGGGCTTCACCGGGGAGCTGTTTTTT. This codes for CASSQGSGGFTGELFF. V usage is TRBV4-2 and J usage is TRBJ2-2; 8 positions agree with TRBD1. Germline V CDR1 and CDR2: LGHNA, YNFKEQ. The CDR3 runs to 16 residues. Trimming took 1 base from V and 4 from J; bases not matched to a gene: 5.

Here the CDR3 reads CASSVGTGGRSTF. The CDR3, as DNA: TGTGCCAGCAGCGTCGGGACAGGGGGGAGAAGCACCTTC. The V and J genes are TRBV11-2 and TRBJ1-2; TRBD1 aligns across 11 bases. With 5 bases clipped from V and 13 bases from J, the junction kept 9 bases outside the gene matches. Germline CDR1 and CDR2: SGHAT and FQNNGV. The CDR3 is 13 residues long.

The CDR3 bases are TGTGCCAGCAGCGGGAGTGAGGAAAAACTGTTTTTT. The encoded protein is CASSGSEEKLFF. This chain links TRBV5-4 with TRBJ1-4; D ambiguous. V was trimmed by 4 bases and J by 8 bases, leaving 9 bases between them. The length of the CDR3 is 12 residues. The germline V gene encodes CDR1 SGHNT and CDR2 YYREEE (reference sequence).

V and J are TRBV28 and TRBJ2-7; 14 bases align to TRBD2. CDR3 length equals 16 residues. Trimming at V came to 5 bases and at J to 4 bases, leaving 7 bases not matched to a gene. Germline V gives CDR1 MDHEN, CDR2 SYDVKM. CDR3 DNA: TGTGCCAGCAGTCCAGGGACTAGCGGGAGCTGGTACGAGCAGTACTTC. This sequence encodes CASSPGTSGSWYEQYF. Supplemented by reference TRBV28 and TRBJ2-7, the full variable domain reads DVKVTQSSRYLVKRTGEKVFLECVQDMDHENMFWYRQDPGLGLRLIYFSYDVKMKEKGDIPEGYSVSREKKERFSLILESASTNQTSMYLCASSPGTSGSWYEQYFGPGTRLTVT.

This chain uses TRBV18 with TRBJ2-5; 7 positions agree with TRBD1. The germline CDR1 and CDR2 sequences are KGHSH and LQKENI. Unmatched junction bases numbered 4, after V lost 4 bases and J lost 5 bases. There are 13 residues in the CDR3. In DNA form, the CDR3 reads TGTGCCAGCTCACACAGGGGCCGCGAGACCCAGTACTTC. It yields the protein CASSHRGRETQYF.

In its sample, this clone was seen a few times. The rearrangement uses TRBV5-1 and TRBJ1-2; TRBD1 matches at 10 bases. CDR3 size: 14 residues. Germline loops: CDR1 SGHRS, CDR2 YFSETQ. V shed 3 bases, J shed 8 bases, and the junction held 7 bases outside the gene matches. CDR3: CASSSGQGIAGYTF. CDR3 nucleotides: TGCGCCAGCAGCTCGGGACAGGGGATAGCCGGCTACACCTTC.

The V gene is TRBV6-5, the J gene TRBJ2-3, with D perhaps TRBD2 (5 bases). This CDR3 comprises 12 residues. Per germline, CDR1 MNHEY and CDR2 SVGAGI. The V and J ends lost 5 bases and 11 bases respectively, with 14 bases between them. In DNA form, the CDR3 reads TGTGCCAGCAGTCGGCGGGTCGAGGGGCAGTATTTT. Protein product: CASSRRVEGQYF.

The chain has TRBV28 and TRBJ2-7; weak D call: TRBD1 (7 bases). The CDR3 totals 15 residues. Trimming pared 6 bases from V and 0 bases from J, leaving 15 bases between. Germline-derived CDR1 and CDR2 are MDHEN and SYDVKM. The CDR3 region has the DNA TGTGCCAGCAGAGTATCAGGGGGGAGCTCCTACGAGCAGTACTTC. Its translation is CASRVSGGSSYEQYF.

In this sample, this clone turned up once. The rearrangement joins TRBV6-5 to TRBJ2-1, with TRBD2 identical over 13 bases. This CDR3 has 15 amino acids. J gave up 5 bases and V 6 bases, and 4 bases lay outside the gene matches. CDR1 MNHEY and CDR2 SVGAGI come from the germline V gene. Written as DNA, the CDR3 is TGTGCCAGCAGAAGGACTAGCGGGGGCCACAATGAGCAGTTCTTC. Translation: CASRRTSGGHNEQFF.

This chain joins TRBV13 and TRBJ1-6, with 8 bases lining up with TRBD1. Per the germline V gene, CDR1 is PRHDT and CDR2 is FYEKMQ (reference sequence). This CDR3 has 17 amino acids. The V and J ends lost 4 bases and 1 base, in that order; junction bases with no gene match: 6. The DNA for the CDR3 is TGTGCCAGCAGCTACGGACAGGGCTCATCCTATAATTCACCCCTCCACTTT. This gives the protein CASSYGQGSSYNSPLHF.

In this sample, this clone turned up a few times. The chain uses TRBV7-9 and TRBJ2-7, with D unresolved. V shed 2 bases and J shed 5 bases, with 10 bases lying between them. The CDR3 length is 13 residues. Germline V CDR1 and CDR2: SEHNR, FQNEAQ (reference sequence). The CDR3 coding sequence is TGTGCCAGCAGCTTAACTCATGTACACGAGCAGTACTTC. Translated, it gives CASSLTHVHEQYF.

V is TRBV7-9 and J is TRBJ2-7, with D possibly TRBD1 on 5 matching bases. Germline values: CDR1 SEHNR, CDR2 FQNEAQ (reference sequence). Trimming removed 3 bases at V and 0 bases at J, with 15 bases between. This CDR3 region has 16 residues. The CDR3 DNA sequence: TGTGCCAGCAGCTTTGCTTTCACAGGCCTCTCCTACGAGCAGTACTTC. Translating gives CASSFAFTGLSYEQYF. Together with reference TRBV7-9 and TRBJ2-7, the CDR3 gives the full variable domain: DTGVSQNPRHKITKRGQNVTFRCDPISEHNRLYWYRQTLGQGPEFLTYFQNEAQLEKSRLLSDRFSAERPKGSFSTLEIQRTEQGDSAMYLCASSFAFTGLSYEQYFGPGTRLTVT.

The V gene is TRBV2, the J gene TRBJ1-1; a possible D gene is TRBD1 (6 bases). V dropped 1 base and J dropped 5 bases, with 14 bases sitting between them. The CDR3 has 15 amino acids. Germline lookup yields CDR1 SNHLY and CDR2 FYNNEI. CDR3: CASSEEQGRGTEAFF. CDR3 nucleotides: TGTGCCAGCAGTGAAGAGCAGGGGCGGGGGACTGAAGCTTTCTTT.

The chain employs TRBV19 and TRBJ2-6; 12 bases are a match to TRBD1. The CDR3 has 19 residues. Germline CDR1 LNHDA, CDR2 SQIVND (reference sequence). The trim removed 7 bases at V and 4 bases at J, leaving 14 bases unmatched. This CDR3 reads CASKPTGTGGSLGANVLTF. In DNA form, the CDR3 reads TGTGCCAGTAAACCTACCGGGACAGGGGGCTCGTTGGGGGCCAACGTCCTGACTTTC.

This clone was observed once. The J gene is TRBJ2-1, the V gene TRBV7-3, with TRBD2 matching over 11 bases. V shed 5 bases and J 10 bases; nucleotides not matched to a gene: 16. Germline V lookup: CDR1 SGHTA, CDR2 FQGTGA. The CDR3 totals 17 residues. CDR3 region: CASSAHPLAGGVKEQFF. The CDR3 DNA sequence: TGTGCCAGCAGCGCCCACCCCCTAGCGGGAGGTGTTAAGGAGCAGTTCTTC.

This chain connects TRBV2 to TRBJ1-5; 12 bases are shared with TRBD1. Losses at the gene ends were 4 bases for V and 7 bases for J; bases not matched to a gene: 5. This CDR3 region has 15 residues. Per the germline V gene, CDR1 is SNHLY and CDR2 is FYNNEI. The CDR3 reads CASSGDRGRGQPQHF. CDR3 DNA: TGTGCCAGCAGTGGGGACAGGGGGCGCGGGCAGCCCCAGCATTTT.

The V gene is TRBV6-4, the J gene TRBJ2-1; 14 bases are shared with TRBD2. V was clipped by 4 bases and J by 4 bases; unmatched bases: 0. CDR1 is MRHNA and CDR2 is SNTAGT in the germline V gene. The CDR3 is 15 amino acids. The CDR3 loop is CASSGTSGGYNEQFF. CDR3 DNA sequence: TGTGCCAGCAGTGGGACTAGCGGGGGGTACAATGAGCAGTTCTTC.

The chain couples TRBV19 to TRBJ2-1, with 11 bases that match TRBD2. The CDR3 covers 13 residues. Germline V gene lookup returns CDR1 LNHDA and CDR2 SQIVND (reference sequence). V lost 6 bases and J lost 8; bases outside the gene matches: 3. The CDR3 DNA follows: TGTGCCAGTAGACTAGCGGGAGTACATGAGCAGTTCTTC. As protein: CASRLAGVHEQFF.

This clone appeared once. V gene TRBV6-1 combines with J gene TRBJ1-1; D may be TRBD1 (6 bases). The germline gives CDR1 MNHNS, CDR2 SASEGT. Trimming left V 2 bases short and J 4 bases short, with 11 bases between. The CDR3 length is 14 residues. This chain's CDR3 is CASSESYRATEAFF. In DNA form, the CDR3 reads TGTGCCAGCAGTGAAAGTTACAGGGCCACTGAAGCTTTCTTT.

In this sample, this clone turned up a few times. The CDR3 reads CSVATGTANEKLFF. In DNA, the CDR3 is TGCAGCGTCGCGACAGGGACGGCTAATGAAAAACTGTTTTTT. V is TRBV29-1 and J is TRBJ1-4; 7 bases map to TRBD1. From germline, CDR1 is SQVTM and CDR2 ANQGSEA. This CDR3 is 14 amino acids long. J was trimmed by 3 bases and V by 6 bases; bases with no gene match: 7. Combining the CDR3 with reference TRBV29-1 and TRBJ1-4 gives the whole variable domain SAVISQKPSRDICQRGTSLTIQCQVDSQVTMMFWYRQQPGQSLTLIATANQGSEATYESGFVIDKFPISRPNLTFSTLTVSNMSPEDSSIYLCSVATGTANEKLFFGSGTQLSVL.

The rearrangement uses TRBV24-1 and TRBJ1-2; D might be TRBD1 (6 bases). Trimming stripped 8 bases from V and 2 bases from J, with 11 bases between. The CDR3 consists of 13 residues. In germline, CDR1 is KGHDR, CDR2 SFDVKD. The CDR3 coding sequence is TGTGCCACCACCGCCGGACAGAACTATGGCTACACCTTC. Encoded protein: CATTAGQNYGYTF.

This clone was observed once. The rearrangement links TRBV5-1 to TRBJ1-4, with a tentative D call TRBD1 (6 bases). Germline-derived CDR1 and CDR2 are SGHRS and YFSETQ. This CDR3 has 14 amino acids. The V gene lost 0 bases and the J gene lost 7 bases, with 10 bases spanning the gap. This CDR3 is CASSLGGLGEKLFF. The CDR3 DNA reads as TGCGCCAGCAGCTTGGGGGGGCTCGGTGAAAAACTGTTTTTT.

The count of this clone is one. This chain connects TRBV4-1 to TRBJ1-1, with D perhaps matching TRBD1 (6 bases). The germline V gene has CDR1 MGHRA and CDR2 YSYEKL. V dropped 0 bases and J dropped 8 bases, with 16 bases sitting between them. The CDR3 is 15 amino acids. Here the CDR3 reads CASSQDRRARGEAFF. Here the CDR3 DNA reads TGCGCCAGCAGCCAAGACAGGCGGGCAAGGGGGGAAGCTTTCTTT.

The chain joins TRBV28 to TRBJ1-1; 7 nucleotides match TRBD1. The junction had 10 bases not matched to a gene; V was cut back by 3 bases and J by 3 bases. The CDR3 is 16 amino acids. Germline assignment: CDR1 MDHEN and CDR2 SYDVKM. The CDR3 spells CASSLLQGPRDTEAFF. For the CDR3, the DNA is TGTGCCAGCAGTTTGTTACAGGGGCCTCGGGACACTGAAGCTTTCTTT. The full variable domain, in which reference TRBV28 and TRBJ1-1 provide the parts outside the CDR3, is DVKVTQSSRYLVKRTGEKVFLECVQDMDHENMFWYRQDPGLGLRLIYFSYDVKMKEKGDIPEGYSVSREKKERFSLILESASTNQTSMYLCASSLLQGPRDTEAFFGQGTRLTVV.

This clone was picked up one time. This CDR3 reads CASSSRDTQYF. DNA of the CDR3: TGTGCCAGTAGTAGTCGGGATACGCAGTATTTT. J is TRBJ2-3 and V is TRBV19; D ambiguous. The CDR3 extends over 11 amino acids. Germline loops: CDR1 LNHDA, CDR2 SQIVND (reference sequence). Trimming left V 4 bases short and J 6 bases short, with 5 bases between.

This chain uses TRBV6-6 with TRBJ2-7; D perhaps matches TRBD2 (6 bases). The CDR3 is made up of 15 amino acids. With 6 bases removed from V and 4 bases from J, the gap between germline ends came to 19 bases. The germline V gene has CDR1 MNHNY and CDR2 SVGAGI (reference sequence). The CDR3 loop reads CASSYPGGGSYEQYF. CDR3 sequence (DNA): TGTGCCAGCAGCTACCCTGGTGGGGGGTCGTACGAGCAGTACTTC.

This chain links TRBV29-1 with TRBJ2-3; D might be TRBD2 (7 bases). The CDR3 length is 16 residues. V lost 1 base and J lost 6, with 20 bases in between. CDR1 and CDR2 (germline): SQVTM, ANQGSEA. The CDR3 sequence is CSVEGGGTLTSDTQYF. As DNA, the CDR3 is TGCAGCGTTGAAGGCGGGGGCACCCTCACGTCCGATACGCAGTATTTT.

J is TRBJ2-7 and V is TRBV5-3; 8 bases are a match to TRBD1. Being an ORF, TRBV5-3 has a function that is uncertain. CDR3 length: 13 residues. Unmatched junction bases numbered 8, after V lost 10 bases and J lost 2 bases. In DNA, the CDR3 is TGTGCCGCAAGCCGGGACAGGCCCTACGAGCAGTACTTC. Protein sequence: CAASRDRPYEQYF.

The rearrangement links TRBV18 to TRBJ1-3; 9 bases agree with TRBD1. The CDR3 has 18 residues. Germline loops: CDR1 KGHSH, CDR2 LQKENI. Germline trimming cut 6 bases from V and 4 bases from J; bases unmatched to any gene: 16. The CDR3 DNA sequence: TGTGCCAGCTCCGCCGGGACAGGGTCTTTAACGACCGGAAACACCATATATTTT. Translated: CASSAGTGSLTTGNTIYF.